This T cell receptor (beta chain) is from a study of blood T cell repertoires in COVID-19. TCRdb's copy holds only in-frame clones and misses some; the assay was immunoSEQ multiplex PCR. The sample lists over 60,000 clones, 70% to 90% seen once, with about a tenth in the top ten. This clone was seen only once. The CDR3 is 16 residues long. V shed 2 bases and J shed 2 bases, with 15 bases lying between them. Germline CDR1 and CDR2: SEHNR and FQNEAQ (reference sequence). Sequencing was performed on peripheral blood. The gene calls are TRBV7-9 and TRBJ1-2, with D perhaps matching TRBD1 (6 bases). The TCR originated in a man aged 70 or older with active or convalescent COVID-19. As DNA, the CDR3 is TGTGCCAGCAGCTTATACCCCGAGGGGGGGAACTATGGCTACACCTTC. Translation gives CASSLYPEGGNYGYTF.